The rows below give T cell receptor beta chains drawn from one sample of a study of T cell responses to AZD1222 COVID-19 vaccine. TCRdb's copy holds only in-frame clones and misses some; the assay was immunoSEQ multiplex PCR. The table lists some 83,000 clones, around 86% of them singletons. Here the sequenced sample was peripheral blood, taken on day 0 of AZD1222 vaccination. The receptor source for this set is an adult in good health. The CDR3 runs from the conserved cysteine through the conserved F or W. A D gene is named only where the DNA matches it firmly. Clone sizes are given selectively: once, few, many, or a class where the clone is expanded.

>NA|TRBV18|NA|TRBJ2-1
TGTGCCAGCTCACCAGTTGGGGGGGCTTACAATGAGCAGTTCTTC
CASSPVGGAYNEQFF
>once|TRBV6-5|NA|TRBJ1-6
TGTGCCAGCAGTTACTCGTTCAGCGAAGAAAGTTCACCCCTCCACTTT
CASSYSFSEESSPLHF
>few|TRBV7-9|TRBD1|TRBJ1-6
TGTGCCAGCAGCTTAGATCAGGGGGCCCTCCACTTT
CASSLDQGALHF
>once|TRBV6-2/TRBV6-3|NA|TRBJ2-3
TGTGCCAGCAGCCCCGCCGGGAGCCACACAGATACGCAGTATTTT
CASSPAGSHTDTQYF
>NA|TRBV4-1|NA|TRBJ2-5
TGCGCCAGCAGCCAAGATCCCCCTGGAGAGACCCAGTACTTC
CASSQDPPGETQYF
>NA|TRBV6-1|NA|TRBJ2-1
TGTGCCAGCAGTGAAAGAGGACAGTACAATGAGCAGTTCTTC
CASSERGQYNEQFF
>NA|TRBV7-9|NA|TRBJ1-2
TGTGCCAGCACCATAATAGGGACCTCTAACTATGGCTACACCTTC
CASTIIGTSNYGYTF
>NA|TRBV18|NA|TRBJ1-1
TGTGCCAGCTCCCCCGGGGGAGGGGCTCTGGGGGAAGCTTTCTTT
CASSPGGGALGEAFF
>NA|TRBV5-1|TRBD1|TRBJ1-2
TGCGCCAGCAGCTTGGGGACAGGCGTCACTTATGGCTACACCTTC
CASSLGTGVTYGYTF
>NA|TRBV12-3/TRBV12-4|NA|TRBJ2-2
TGTGCCAGCAGTTCCGGTATGACCGGGGAGCTGTTTTTT
CASSSGMTGELFF
>NA|TRBV7-2|NA|TRBJ2-1
TGTGCCAGCAGCGATCAGCCGTCCGTCTATGAGCAGTTCTTC
CASSDQPSVYEQFF
>NA|TRBV28|NA|TRBJ1-3
TGTGCCAGCAGTCTCCGGGTGGCGTCATCTGGAAACACCATATATTTT
CASSLRVASSGNTIYF
>NA|TRBV9|NA|TRBJ2-1
TGTGCCAGCAGCGCCGGGACTTCGTCCTACAATGAGCAGTTCTTC
CASSAGTSSYNEQFF
>NA|TRBV18|NA|TRBJ1-2
TGTGCCAGCTCACCTACCGGCATCAATACCCGAGAGGATGGCTACACCTTC
CASSPTGINTREDGYTF
>NA|TRBV6-5|TRBD1|TRBJ1-3
TGTGCCAGCAGAGGGGGCCCAATAGGAAACACCATATATTTT
CASRGGPIGNTIYF
>NA|TRBV5-6|NA|TRBJ2-1
TGTGCCAGCAGCTTATCCGGATGGGTTGGGAATGAGCAGTTCTTC
CASSLSGWVGNEQFF
>few|TRBV18|TRBD1|TRBJ1-3
TGTGCCAGCTCACCAAGGGGGACAGCCTCTGGAAACACCATATATTTT
CASSPRGTASGNTIYF
>NA|TRBV7-3|TRBD1|TRBJ2-3
TGTGCCAGCAGCTCCGGGACAGGCACAGATACGCAGTATTTT
CASSSGTGTDTQYF
>NA|TRBV6-5|NA|TRBJ2-5
TGTGCCAGCAGTTACCAACGAACCCAGTACTTC
CASSYQRTQYF
>once|TRBV30|NA|TRBJ2-2
TGTGCCTGGAGCGGACAGGGCGGGAGCACCGGGGAGCTGTTTTTT
CAWSGQGGSTGELFF
>NA|TRBV7-2|TRBD2|TRBJ2-3
TGTGCCAGCAGCTTAGACCCGGGACTACACACAGATACGCAGTATTTT
CASSLDPGLHTDTQYF
>NA|TRBV2|NA|TRBJ1-1
TGTGCCAGCAAAGTGGGCCTAGACACTGAAGCTTTCTTT
CASKVGLDTEAFF
>NA|TRBV7-7|NA|TRBJ1-1
TGTGCTAGCAGCTTCGAAGTGAACACTGAAGCTTTCTTT
CASSFEVNTEAFF
>NA|TRBV19|NA|TRBJ1-4
TGTGCCAGTAGTCCTCCTTCATTGGGCCCTGAAAAACTGTTTTTT
CASSPPSLGPEKLFF
>NA|TRBV30|NA|TRBJ1-2
TGTGCCTGGAGTGGAGGGGCGGGCTACACCTTC
CAWSGGAGYTF